Sequencing of this T cell receptor (beta chain) was carried out in a study of blood T cells in healthy people across ages. This clonotype was picked up a small number of times. Its target is not known. Germline V gene sequence: CDR1 KGHDR, CDR2 SFDVKD. The ends lost 5 bases at V and 9 bases at J; junction bases unmatched: 13. The CDR3 has 18 residues. The study's findings and limits: From one million sequenced T cells, diversity estimates were lower bounds. Naive CD4+ cell counts and diversity both ran higher in long-lived than in aged donors.

A J-beta primer mix and a sample-barcoded 5' primer were used in a second PCR of roughly 6 to 11 cycles. Each sample provided no less than 2.5 million CDR3-containing paired-end reads. TCRdb re-derived calls from the 5' RACE reads in MiXCR, one entry per CDR3 protein. The repertoire includes approximately 400,000 distinct CDR3 sequences, about 55% of them detected once, and 51% sits in the top ten. Total RNA was isolated from each sample in quantities of at least 5 micrograms. The sequencing sample was made of blood. The receptor was isolated from a man in his 60s in good health. The genes are TRBV24-1 and TRBJ2-1; TRBD2 aligns across 15 bases. CDR3 sequence: CATSAAGLAGGGVGEQFF. The CDR3 DNA is TGTGCCACCAGTGCTGCCGGACTAGCGGGAGGGGGTGTGGGTGAGCAGTTCTTC.